The clone carrying this T cell receptor (beta chain) turned up a few times. Unfractionated whole blood yielded total RNA. TCRdb re-derived calls from the 5' RACE reads in MiXCR, one entry per CDR3 protein. The sample holds over 95,000 distinct CDR3 sequences, approximately 19% seen once. This entry is derived from a study of human T cells and chemical hapten exposure. The CDR3 contains 14 residues. V was shortened by 6 bases and J by 4 bases, with 12 bases between the two germline ends. This TCR was sampled from a human donor in good health. This chain connects TRBV12-3 or TRBV12-4 to TRBJ2-2; the D gene is possibly TRBD1 (6 bases). In nucleotides, the CDR3 is TGTGCCAGCAGCTCCACAGGGACCACCGGGGAGCTGTTTTTT. It yields the protein CASSSTGTTGELFF.